This TCR beta chain was identified in a study of T cells after yellow fever vaccination. CDR3 length equals 14 residues. J lost 7 bases, V lost 5 bases, and 7 bases had no gene match. The germline V gene encodes CDR1 MNHEY and CDR2 SVGAGI. Findings and caveats of the study: Subsequent booster samples again held most clones from primary vaccination (around 96% CD4, 85% to 90% CD8).

The table lists this clonotype with many counts. What it binds is unknown. TCRdb re-called the 5' RACE reads through MiXCR, storing one row per CDR3 protein. This sample has 310,000 or so distinct CDR3 sequences, with 3% to 4.5% found just once. This receptor was obtained from a young man who received the YFV17D yellow fever vaccine. The material was PBMCs, obtained on the day of the yellow fever booster vaccination. This chain uses TRBV6-5 with TRBJ1-4; 7 bases fit TRBD1. The CDR3 DNA is TGTGCCAGCAGTCGGACAGGAGCTGTTGAAAAACTGTTTTTT. It specifies CASSRTGAVEKLFF.